This T cell receptor beta chain was captured in a study of glioma-infiltrating T cells. V shed 6 bases and J 3 bases; nucleotides not matched to a gene: 13. Germline values: CDR1 MNHEY, CDR2 SMNVEV (reference sequence). This CDR3 is 17 amino acids long. Study-level findings and limits: Non-neoplastic patients had below-expected tissue-blood divergence, while all gliomas exceeded expectation. CDR3 overlap between tissue and blood was very small.

Concerning this clonotype itself: The antigen is unknown. Found in a library prepared for alpha chains, this beta chain is an off-target read, and its abundance has little meaning.

TCR alpha and beta CDR3 regions were amplified from RNA using iRepertoire nested multiplex PCR. One-step reverse transcription and amplification started from around 100-400 ng of tissue mRNA or PBMC total RNA. TCRdb reprocessed the multiplex PCR reads with MiXCR, giving one entry per CDR3 protein. Found here are 3,200 or so distinct CDR3 sequences, about 86% of them singletons; the top ten hold less than 40%. The clonotype was recovered from a human donor with low-grade glioma or glioblastoma, undergoing nonglioma brain surgery, or in good health (not recorded which). Sequenced sample: glioma tissue, nonneoplastic brain tissue, or PBMCs (not recorded which). The chain recombines TRBV27 with TRBJ2-1; 8 bases are a match to TRBD2. Here the CDR3 reads CASSSLFSGGDYNEQFF. CDR3 nucleotide sequence: TGTGCCAGCAGCTCCCTATTCTCGGGGGGGGACTACAATGAGCAGTTCTTC.